This T cell receptor (beta chain) was captured by sequencing in a study of PD-1 blockade in classical Hodgkin lymphoma (dated by TCRdb to 2018 to 2021). Regarding the research as a whole: Nivolumab dosing was 3 mg/kg intravenously every 2 weeks, continuing until either disease progression or unacceptable toxicity. A peripheral blood immune signature of response to PD-1 blockade in classical Hodgkin lymphoma was defined using TCR beta sequencing and CyTOF. What the authors observed across the whole study: Only a single clinical trial cohort was studied, and what caused the repertoire differences, possibly disease activity or prior therapy, remained undefined. Baseline TCR diversity was reported to be lower in newly diagnosed patients than in healthy donors, and even lower in relapsed/refractory patients. Trial patients achieving complete response had baseline diversity similar to newly diagnosed patients, whereas partial responders and progressors had significantly lower diversity. Diversity was lower in patients who began nivolumab less than 1 year after ASCT, so these patients were left out of later analyses to avoid confounding by immune reconstitution. CD4+ but not CD8+ TCR diversity rose significantly by C4D1 (p=0.0027 vs p=0.16), most apparent in complete responders (p=0.02).

The time point label here, explained by the study, means: cycle 4 day 1 (C4D1), after less than 7 weeks of nivolumab. Relapse after autologous stem cell transplantation had occurred in all trial patients, and cohorts A, B and C were distinguished by prior brentuximab vedotin exposure. The trial cohort comprised 56 patients with relapsed/refractory classical Hodgkin lymphoma whose best overall responses were complete response, partial response or progressive disease. Trial patients were treated with single-agent nivolumab in the multi-cohort phase II CheckMate 205 trial. Best overall response was determined by an independent review committee according to the 2007 International Working Group response criteria. PBMCs from the trial were collected at three points: immediately before nivolumab initiation (C1D1), and during therapy at cycle 2 day 1 and cycle 4 day 1. After peripheral blood was drawn into 8 mL Vacutainer Cell Preparation Tubes, PBMCs were isolated by centrifugation and then cryopreserved.

In the case of this clone: Its antigen is unknown. Base quality data are lacking; no much larger clone is found one base away.

The CDR3 holds 13 amino acids from the cysteine to the phenylalanine. Only CDR3 DNA is held: 39 bases, read in frame from base 1. V drops 6 bases and J drops 4 bases, leaving 13 bases in between. CDR1 is given as MNHNS and CDR2 as SASEGT, both from the germline V gene. The Qiagen DNeasy kit was used to extract genomic DNA from unsorted PBMCs and from the negatively selected CD4+ and CD8+ fractions. TCR beta CDR3 regions were subjected to amplification by immunoSEQ multiplex PCR with primers that anneal to V and J segments. Amplification bias was minimized using a synthetic immune receptor repertoire, and residual bias was removed computationally after sequencing. The authors processed their data as follows. Custom Python scripts were used to quantify repertoire diversity as the Shannon entropy index. Unsorted, CD4+ and CD8+ repertoires were analyzed separately, except for combined analyses in which CD4+ and CD8+ sequences were merged in silico. A clone was considered expanded if an increase in frequency of at least 2-fold after treatment relative to C1D1 was found, and a pseudocount of 0.5 was applied to clones undetected at baseline. Clones with 0 or 1 copy at C1D1 were classified as singleton clones, and clones with 2 or more copies were classified as non-singleton clones. Clones expanded in unsorted samples were labelled as CD4+, CD8+ or unknown by matching protein sequences in sorted samples from the same patient. Wilcoxon tests were applied to paired samples to test diversity changes from C1D1 to C4D1. Drawn from immuneACCESS, this table holds only the in-frame rearrangements with V and J called that TCRdb kept. Clones are partly lost; checked studies trace under half to an unresolved V gene and leave the rest unexplained. V and J calls plus clone size are reproduced from that table; the DNA served to infer D and trimming. This sample has tens of thousands of clones in its table, and around 80% of those were observed once. The ten biggest clones cover 37% of the sample.

The rearrangement joined TRBV6-1 to TRBJ2-7; the D gene is perhaps TRBD2, on 6 matching bases. Sequenced material: peripheral blood mononuclear cells (PBMCs), taken before the fourth cycle of nivolumab. The clonotype originates from a human donor with classical Hodgkin lymphoma. In nucleotides, the sequence is TGTGCCAGCAGGGGGGTCGGGGGATACGAGCAGTACTTC. The translation is CASRGVGGYEQYF.